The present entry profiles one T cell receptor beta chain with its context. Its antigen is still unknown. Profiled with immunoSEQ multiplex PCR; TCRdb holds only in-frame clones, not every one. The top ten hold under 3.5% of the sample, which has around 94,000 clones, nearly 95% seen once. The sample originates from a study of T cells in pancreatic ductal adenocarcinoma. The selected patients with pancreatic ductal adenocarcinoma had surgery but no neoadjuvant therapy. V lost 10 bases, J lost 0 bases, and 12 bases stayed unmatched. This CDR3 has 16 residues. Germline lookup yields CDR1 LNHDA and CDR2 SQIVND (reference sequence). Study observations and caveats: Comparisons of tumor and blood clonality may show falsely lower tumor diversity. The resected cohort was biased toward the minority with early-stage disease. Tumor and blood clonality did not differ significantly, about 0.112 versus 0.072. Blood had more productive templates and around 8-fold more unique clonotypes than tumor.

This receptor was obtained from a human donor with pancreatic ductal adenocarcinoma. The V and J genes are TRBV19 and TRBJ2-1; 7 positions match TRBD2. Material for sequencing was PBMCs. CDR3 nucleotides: TGTGCCACCCGGGGAGGCGGGAGCGGCTCCTACAATGAGCAGTTCTTC. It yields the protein CATRGGGSGSYNEQFF.